Below, 9 T cell receptor beta chains from the same sample are listed, as sequenced in a study of blood T cell repertoires in COVID-19. The repertoire was sequenced with immunoSEQ multiplex PCR; TCRdb's copy has only in-frame clones and lacks some. Of more than 95,000 clones in the sample, roughly four fifths were seen once. Specimen: peripheral blood. The receptors stem from a man in his thirties or forties with COVID-19, enrolled during active disease.

The chain joins TRBV5-4 to TRBJ2-1; 14 bases map to TRBD2. The CDR3 has 18 amino acids. Trimming removed 4 bases from V and 4 bases from J; junction bases left unmatched: 10. Per germline, CDR1 SGHNT and CDR2 YYREEE (reference sequence). CDR3 nucleotide sequence: TGTGCCAGCAGCGGGGGGACTAGCGGGAGCGCCACATACAATGAGCAGTTCTTC. Protein: CASSGGTSGSATYNEQFF.

This clone was seen just once. This sequence joins TRBV7-2 and TRBJ2-2; the D is unclear. The CDR3 covers 16 residues. The V end was cut by 5 bases, the J end by 0 bases, with 13 bases between. In germline, CDR1 is SGHTA, CDR2 FQGNSA. In DNA, the CDR3 is TGTGCCAGCAGCCATAATGGGCCAGCGAACACCGGGGAGCTGTTTTTT. Its protein product is CASSHNGPANTGELFF.

The rearrangement links TRBV6-5 to TRBJ1-6; D remains ambiguous. V was cut by 6 bases and J by 11 bases, with 17 bases left in between. The germline gives CDR1 MNHEY, CDR2 SVGAGI. This CDR3 is 14 amino acids long. The CDR3 DNA follows: TGTGCCAGCAGCCGCGATAGGGAGCGTACACCCCTCCACTTT. Translation gives CASSRDRERTPLHF.

This clone showed up just once. The V call is TRBV7-6, the J call TRBJ1-1, with 9 bases identical to TRBD1. J was trimmed by 4 bases and V by 2 bases; bases with no gene match: 5. CDR3 length: 15 residues. Germline V gene sequence: CDR1 SGHVS, CDR2 FNYEAQ. The DNA of the CDR3 is TGTGCCAGCAGCTTAATCCCGACAGGGGGCACTGAAGCTTTCTTT. This codes for CASSLIPTGGTEAFF.

The sample holds a few counts of this clone. The rearrangement links TRBV21-1 to TRBJ2-7; the table's D call TRBD1 went unverified against the DNA. TRBV21-1 is a known pseudogene. The length of the CDR3 is 17 residues. CDR3 loop: CASSKGGRASSCDEQYF. Here the CDR3 DNA reads TGTGCCAGCAGCAAAGGGGGCCGGGCCTCCTCTTGCGACGAGCAGTACTTC.

The chain carries TRBV4-1 and TRBJ1-2; 10 bases line up with TRBD1. The germline V gene encodes CDR1 MGHRA and CDR2 YSYEKL. CDR3 size: 15 residues. Trimming cost V 1 base and J 6 bases; bases outside gene matches: 5. CDR3 in amino acids: CASSQGGQGINGYTF. The CDR3 DNA reads as TGCGCCAGCAGCCAAGGGGGACAGGGGATAAATGGCTACACCTTC.

The chain links TRBV29-1 to TRBJ2-1, with 11 bases that match TRBD2. Germline trimming cut 6 bases from V and 4 bases from J; bases unmatched to any gene: 11. CDR1 and CDR2 from the germline V gene are SQVTM and ANQGSEA. CDR3 size: 16 residues. CDR3 sequence reads: CSVTRLAGPQYNEQFF. In DNA form, the CDR3 reads TGCAGCGTCACAAGACTAGCGGGACCCCAGTACAATGAGCAGTTCTTC.

The rearrangement joins TRBV4-2 to TRBJ1-5; D is possibly TRBD1 (6 bases). Between the trimmed V and J ends, which lost 3 bases and 0 bases, there was a span of 12 bases. CDR3 length equals 16 residues. Germline V lookup: CDR1 LGHNA, CDR2 YNFKEQ. CDR3 DNA sequence: TGTGCCAGCAGCCACGGGGGGCGAAATAGCAATCAGCCCCAGCATTTT. Protein: CASSHGGRNSNQPQHF.

This clone appeared a few times. The rearrangement uses TRBV5-1 and TRBJ2-2, with D perhaps matching TRBD1 (6 bases). V dropped 3 bases and J dropped 5 bases, with 14 bases sitting between them. This CDR3 comprises 15 residues. Germline V CDR1 and CDR2: SGHRS, YFSETQ. CDR3 coding DNA: TGCGCCAGCAGCTCTGGATACAGGGAGACCGGGGAGCTGTTTTTT. Translating it yields CASSSGYRETGELFF.